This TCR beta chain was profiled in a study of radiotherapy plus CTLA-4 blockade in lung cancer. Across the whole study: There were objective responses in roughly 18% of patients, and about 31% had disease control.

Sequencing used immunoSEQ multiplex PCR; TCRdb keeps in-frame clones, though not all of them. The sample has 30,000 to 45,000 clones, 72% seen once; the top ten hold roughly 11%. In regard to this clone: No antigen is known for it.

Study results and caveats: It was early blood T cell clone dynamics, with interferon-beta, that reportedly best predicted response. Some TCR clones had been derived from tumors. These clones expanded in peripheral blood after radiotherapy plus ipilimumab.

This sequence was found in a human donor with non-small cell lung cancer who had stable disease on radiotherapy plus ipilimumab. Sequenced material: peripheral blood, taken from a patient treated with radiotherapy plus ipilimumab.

CDR3 DNA sequence: TGCGCCAGCAGCCAGGTTGAGGGGGCTTCTTACGAGCAGTACTTC. This translates into CASSQVEGASYEQYF. This rearrangement joins TRBV4-1 to TRBJ2-7, with 7 bases matching TRBD1. The CDR3 loop spans 15 amino acids. The V and J ends lost 3 bases and 4 bases, in that order; junction bases with no gene match: 9. Germline CDR1 and CDR2: MGHRA and YSYEKL.